This T cell receptor (beta chain) appears in the sequencing data of a study of cytomegalovirus exposure and HLA in healthy donors. Germline CDR1 and CDR2: MDHEN and SYDVKM. V gave up 5 bases and J gave up 3 bases; unmatched junction bases: 10. The CDR3 extends over 16 amino acids. To note about this clone: Its specificity is not known.

Donors had nominal health at sampling but likely had unrecorded immune exposures. Study findings and constraints: Across donors, most TCRs were seen rarely, yet some public ones were widespread.

In the PCR, 60 Vbeta and 13 Jbeta primers were used. The data were produced by immunoSEQ multiplex PCR, yet TCRdb's version contains in-frame clones alone and is incomplete. This table has about 130,000 clones, approximately 69% appearing once. V usage is TRBV28 and J usage is TRBJ1-5; TRBD1 aligns across 7 bases. The TCR comes from a man aged 40-49 years in good health and CMV-seropositive. Source material: PBMCs. The CDR3 DNA sequence: TGTGCCAGCAGTCCCTATTTCGACAGGGTCAATCAGCCCCAGCATTTT. It translates to CASSPYFDRVNQPQHF.